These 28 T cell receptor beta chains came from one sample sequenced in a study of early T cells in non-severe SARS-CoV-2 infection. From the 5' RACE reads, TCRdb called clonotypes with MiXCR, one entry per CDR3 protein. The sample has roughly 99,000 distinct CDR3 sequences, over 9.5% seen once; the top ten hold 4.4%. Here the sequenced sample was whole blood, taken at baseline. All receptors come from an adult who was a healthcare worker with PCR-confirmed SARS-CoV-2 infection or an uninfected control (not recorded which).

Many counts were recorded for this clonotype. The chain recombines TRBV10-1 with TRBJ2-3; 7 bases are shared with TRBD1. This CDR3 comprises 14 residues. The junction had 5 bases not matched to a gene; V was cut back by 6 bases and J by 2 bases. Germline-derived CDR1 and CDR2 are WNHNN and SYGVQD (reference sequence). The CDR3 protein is CASRGDSNTDTQYF. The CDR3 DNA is TGCGCCAGCAGGGGGGACAGCAACACAGATACGCAGTATTTT.

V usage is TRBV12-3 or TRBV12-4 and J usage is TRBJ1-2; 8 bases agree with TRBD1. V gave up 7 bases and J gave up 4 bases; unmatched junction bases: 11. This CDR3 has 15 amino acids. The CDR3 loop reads CASTGGAYRGYGYTF. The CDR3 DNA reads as TGTGCCAGCACAGGGGGCGCCTACCGCGGCTATGGCTACACCTTC.

The CDR3 loop is CASKGTGLYEQYF. CDR3 DNA sequence: TGTGCCAGCAAAGGGACAGGGTTGTACGAGCAGTACTTC. The chain employs TRBV7-2 and TRBJ2-7, with TRBD1 identical over 9 bases. Germline V CDR1 and CDR2: SGHTA, FQGNSA. Unmatched junction bases numbered 5, after V lost 7 bases and J lost 4 bases. CDR3 length: 13 amino acids.

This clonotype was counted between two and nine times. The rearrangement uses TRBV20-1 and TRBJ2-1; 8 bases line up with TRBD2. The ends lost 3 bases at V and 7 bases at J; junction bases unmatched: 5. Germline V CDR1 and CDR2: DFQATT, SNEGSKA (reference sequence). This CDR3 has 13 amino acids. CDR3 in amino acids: CSASIAGTNEQFF. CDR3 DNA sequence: TGCAGTGCTAGTATAGCGGGGACAAATGAGCAGTTCTTC.

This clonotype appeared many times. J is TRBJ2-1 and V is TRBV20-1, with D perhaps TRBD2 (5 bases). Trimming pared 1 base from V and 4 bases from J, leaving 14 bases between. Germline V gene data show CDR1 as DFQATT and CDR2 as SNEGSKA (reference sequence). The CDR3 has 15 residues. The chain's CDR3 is CSARGFRGKYNEQFF. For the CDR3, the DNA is TGCAGTGCTAGAGGCTTTAGAGGGAAATACAATGAGCAGTTCTTC.

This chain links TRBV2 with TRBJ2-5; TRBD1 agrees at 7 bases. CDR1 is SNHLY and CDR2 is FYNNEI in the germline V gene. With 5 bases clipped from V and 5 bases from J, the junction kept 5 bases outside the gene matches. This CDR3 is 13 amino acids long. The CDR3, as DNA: TGTGCCAGCAGTCGACAGGGCGTGGAGACCCAGTACTTC. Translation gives CASSRQGVETQYF. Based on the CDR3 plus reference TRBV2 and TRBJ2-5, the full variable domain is EPEVTQTPSHQVTQMGQEVILRCVPISNHLYFYWYRQILGQKVEFLVSFYNNEISEKSEIFDDQFSVERPDGSNFTLKIRSTKLEDSAMYFCASSRQGVETQYFGPGTRLLVL.

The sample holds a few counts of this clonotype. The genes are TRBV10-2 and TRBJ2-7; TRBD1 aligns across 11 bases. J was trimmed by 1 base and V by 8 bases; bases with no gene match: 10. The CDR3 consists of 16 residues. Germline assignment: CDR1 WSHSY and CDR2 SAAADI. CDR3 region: CASLGQGASFSYEQYF. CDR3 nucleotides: TGCGCCAGCCTCGGACAGGGGGCCTCCTTTTCCTACGAGCAGTACTTC.

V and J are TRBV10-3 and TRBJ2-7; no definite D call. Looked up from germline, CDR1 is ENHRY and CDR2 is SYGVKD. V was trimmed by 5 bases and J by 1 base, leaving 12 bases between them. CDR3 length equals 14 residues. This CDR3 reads CAISLSAPSYEQYF. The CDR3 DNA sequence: TGTGCCATCAGTTTGTCAGCTCCTTCCTACGAGCAGTACTTC.

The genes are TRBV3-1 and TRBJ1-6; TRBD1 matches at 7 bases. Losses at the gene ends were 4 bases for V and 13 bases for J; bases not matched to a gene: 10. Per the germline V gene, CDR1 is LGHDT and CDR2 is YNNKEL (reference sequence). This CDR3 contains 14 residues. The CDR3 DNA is TGTGCCAGCAGCCGCACAGGGGCCCTTTTGCCCCTCCACTTT. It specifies CASSRTGALLPLHF.

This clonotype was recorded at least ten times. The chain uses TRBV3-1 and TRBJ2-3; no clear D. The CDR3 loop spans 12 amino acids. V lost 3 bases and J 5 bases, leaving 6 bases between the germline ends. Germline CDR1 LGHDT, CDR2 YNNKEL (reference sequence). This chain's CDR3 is CASSHQRDTQYF. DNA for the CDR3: TGTGCCAGCAGCCACCAGCGAGATACGCAGTATTTT.

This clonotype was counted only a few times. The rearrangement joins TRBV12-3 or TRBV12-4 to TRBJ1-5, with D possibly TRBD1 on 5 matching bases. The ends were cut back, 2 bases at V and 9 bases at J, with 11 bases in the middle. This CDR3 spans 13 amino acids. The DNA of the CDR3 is TGTGCCAGCAGTTTATTGTGGGGCCGGCCCCAGCATTTT. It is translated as CASSLLWGRPQHF.

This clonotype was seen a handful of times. Here the CDR3 reads CASSSTRDTPYNEQFF. CDR3 nucleotides: TGTGCCAGCAGCTCGACAAGGGACACCCCCTACAATGAGCAGTTCTTC. The chain uses TRBV7-9 and TRBJ2-1; tentative D call: TRBD1 (6 bases). V was clipped by 4 bases and J by 2 bases, with 15 bases between them. The CDR3 runs to 16 residues. CDR1 SEHNR and CDR2 FQNEAQ come from the germline V gene (reference sequence).

The CDR3 sequence is CASSSRDYQETQYF. The CDR3 DNA is TGTGCCAGCAGCTCCCGGGACTACCAAGAGACCCAGTACTTC. V usage is TRBV7-9 and J usage is TRBJ2-5; perhaps TRBD2 as D (6 bases). V dropped 4 bases and J dropped 0 bases, with 9 bases sitting between them. Looked up from germline, CDR1 is SEHNR and CDR2 is FQNEAQ (reference sequence). This CDR3 has 14 amino acids.

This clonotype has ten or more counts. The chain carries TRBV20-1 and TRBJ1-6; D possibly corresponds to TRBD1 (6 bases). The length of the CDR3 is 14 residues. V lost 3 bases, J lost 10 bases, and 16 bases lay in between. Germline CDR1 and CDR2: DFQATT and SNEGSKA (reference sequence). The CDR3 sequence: CSARPSSGGSPLHF. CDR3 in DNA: TGCAGTGCTAGGCCTTCCAGCGGGGGCTCACCCCTCCACTTT.

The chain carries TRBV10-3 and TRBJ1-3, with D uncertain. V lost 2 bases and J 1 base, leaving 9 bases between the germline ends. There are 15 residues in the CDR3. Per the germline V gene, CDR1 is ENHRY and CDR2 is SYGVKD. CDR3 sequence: CAISETLPSGNTIYF. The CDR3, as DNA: TGTGCCATCAGTGAGACCCTACCTTCTGGAAACACCATATATTTT.

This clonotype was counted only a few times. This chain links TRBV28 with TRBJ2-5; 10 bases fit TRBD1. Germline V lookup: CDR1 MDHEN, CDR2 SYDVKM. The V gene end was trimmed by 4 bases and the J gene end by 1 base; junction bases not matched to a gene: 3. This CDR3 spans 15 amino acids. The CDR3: CASSSRDRGQETQYF. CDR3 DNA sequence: TGTGCCAGCAGTTCCCGGGACAGGGGCCAAGAGACCCAGTACTTC.

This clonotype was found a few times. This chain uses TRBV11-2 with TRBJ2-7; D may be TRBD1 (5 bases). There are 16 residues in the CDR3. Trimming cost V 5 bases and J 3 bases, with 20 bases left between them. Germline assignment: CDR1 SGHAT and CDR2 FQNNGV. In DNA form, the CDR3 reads TGTGCCAGCAGCCCAGCCACGCTAACAGGAGACTACGAGCAGTACTTC. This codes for CASSPATLTGDYEQYF.

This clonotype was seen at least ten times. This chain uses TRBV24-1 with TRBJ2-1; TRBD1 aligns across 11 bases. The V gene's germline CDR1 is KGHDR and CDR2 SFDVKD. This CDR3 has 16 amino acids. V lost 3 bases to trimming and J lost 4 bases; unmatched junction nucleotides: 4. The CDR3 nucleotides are TGTGCCACCAGTGATCCTGGGACAGGGGGTTACAATGAGCAGTTCTTC. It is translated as CATSDPGTGGYNEQFF.

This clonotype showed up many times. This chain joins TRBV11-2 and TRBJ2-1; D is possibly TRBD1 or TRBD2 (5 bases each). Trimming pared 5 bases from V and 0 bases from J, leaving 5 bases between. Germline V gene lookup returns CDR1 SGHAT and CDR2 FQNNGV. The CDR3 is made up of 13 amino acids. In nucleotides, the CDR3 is TGTGCCAGCAGCGGGGGCTCCTACAATGAGCAGTTCTTC. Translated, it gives CASSGGSYNEQFF.

The CDR3 sequence: CASRRDSTGELFF. CDR3 DNA: TGTGCCAGCAGGCGGGATAGCACCGGGGAGCTGTTTTTT. The rearrangement links TRBV6-6 to TRBJ2-2, with D possibly TRBD2 on 6 matching bases. CDR1 and CDR2 from the germline V gene are MNHNY and SVGAGI (reference sequence). Trimming took off 6 bases at V and 4 bases at J, with 9 bases between the two ends. This CDR3 region has 13 residues.

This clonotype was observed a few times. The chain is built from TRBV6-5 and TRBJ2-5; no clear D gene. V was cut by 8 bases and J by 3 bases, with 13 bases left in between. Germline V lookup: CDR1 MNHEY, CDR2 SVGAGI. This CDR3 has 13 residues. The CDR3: CASRTWVEETQYF. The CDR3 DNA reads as TGTGCCAGCCGTACGTGGGTAGAAGAGACCCAGTACTTC.

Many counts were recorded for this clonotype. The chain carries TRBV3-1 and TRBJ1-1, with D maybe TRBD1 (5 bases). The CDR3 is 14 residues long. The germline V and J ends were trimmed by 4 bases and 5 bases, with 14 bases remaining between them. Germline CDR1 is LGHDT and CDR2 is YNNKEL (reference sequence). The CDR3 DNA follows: TGTGCCAGCAGCCTCCTCGGCGGGGGTACTGAAGCTTTCTTT. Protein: CASSLLGGGTEAFF.

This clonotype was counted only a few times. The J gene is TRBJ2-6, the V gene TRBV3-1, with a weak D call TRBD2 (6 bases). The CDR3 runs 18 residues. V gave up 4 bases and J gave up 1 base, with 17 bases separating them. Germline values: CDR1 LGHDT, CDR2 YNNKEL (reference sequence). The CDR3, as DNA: TGTGCCAGCAGCCGACTAGGACGGACCCGATCTGGGGCCAACGTCCTGACTTTC. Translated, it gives CASSRLGRTRSGANVLTF. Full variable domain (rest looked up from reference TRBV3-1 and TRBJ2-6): DTAVSQTPKYLVTQMGNDKSIKCEQNLGHDTMYWYKQDSKKFLKIMFSYNNKELIINETVPNRFSPKSPDKAHLNLHINSLELGDSAVYFCASSRLGRTRSGANVLTFGAGSRLTVL.

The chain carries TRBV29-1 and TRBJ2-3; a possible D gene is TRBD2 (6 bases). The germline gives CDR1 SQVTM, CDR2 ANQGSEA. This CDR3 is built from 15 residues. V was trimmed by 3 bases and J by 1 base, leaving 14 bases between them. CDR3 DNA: TGCAGCGTTGACGGGGTACGCGGGGGCACAGATACGCAGTATTTT. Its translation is CSVDGVRGGTDTQYF.

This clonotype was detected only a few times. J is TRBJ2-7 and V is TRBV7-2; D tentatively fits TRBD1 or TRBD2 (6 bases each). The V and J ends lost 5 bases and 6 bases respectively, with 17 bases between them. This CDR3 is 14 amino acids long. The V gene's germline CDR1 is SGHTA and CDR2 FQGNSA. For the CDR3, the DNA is TGTGCCAGCAGCCTTCCCGAGGGGGGCGGCGAGCAGTACTTC. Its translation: CASSLPEGGGEQYF.

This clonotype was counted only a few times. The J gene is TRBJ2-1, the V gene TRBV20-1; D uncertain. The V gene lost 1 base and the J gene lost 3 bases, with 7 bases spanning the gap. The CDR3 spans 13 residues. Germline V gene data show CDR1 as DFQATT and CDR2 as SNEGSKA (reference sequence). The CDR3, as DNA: TGCAGTGCTAGAGGGCAGAACTACAATGAGCAGTTCTTC. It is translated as CSARGQNYNEQFF.

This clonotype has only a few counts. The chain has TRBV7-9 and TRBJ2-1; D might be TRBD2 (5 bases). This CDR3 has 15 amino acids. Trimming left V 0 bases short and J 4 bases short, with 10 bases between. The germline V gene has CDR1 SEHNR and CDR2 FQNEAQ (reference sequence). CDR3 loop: CASSLAGSRYNEQFF. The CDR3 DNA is TGTGCCAGCAGCTTAGCAGGGAGTAGATACAATGAGCAGTTCTTC.

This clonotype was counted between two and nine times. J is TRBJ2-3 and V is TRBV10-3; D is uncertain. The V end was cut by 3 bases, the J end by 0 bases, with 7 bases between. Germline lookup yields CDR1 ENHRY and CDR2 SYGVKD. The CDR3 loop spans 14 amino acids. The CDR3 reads CAISDSESTDTQYF. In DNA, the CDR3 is TGTGCCATCAGTGACAGCGAGAGCACAGATACGCAGTATTTT.